Listed below are T cell receptor beta chains from one sample, sequenced in a study of T cell responses to AZD1222 COVID-19 vaccine. The table came from immunoSEQ multiplex PCR; TCRdb's copy has only in-frame clones and leaves some out. The table has around 120,000 clones, just over 90% seen once. The material was peripheral blood, obtained 28 days after the second AZD1222 dose. These receptor sequences come from an adult who received the AZD1222 COVID-19 vaccine. Both conserved end residues are part of each CDR3. D genes are given only for firm matches. Size is omitted from some rows. Given values are once, few, many or a class for expanded clones.

15 | TRBD2 | NA | TRBJ2-5 | TRBV4-3 | TGCGCCAGCAGCCAAGATTGGGCTAGCGGAGAGACCCAGTACTTC | CASSQDWASGETQYF
9 | NA | NA | TRBJ1-1 | TRBV21-1 | TGTGCCAGCAGCACTGAAGCTTTCTTT | CASSTEAFF
16 | TRBD1 | NA | TRBJ1-5 | TRBV6-6 | TGTGCCAGCACCTACCTACAGGGGAATAGCAATCAGCCCCAGCATTTT | CASTYLQGNSNQPQHF
13 | TRBD2 | once | TRBJ2-2 | TRBV6-6 | TGTGCCAGCAGTGAGACTAGCTCCGGGGAGCTGTTTTTT | CASSETSSGELFF
15 | NA | few | TRBJ1-3 | TRBV7-6 | TGTGCCAGCAGCCCCCGGATCGAGAGTGGAAACACCATATATTTT | CASSPRIESGNTIYF
13 | NA | NA | TRBJ1-5 | TRBV7-2 | TGTGCCAGCAGCTTAGTGGGAAATCAGCCCCAGCATTTT | CASSLVGNQPQHF
14 | NA | once | TRBJ1-2 | TRBV9 | TGTGCCAGCAGCGCCGCTAGGGAATTTTATGGCTACACCTTC | CASSAAREFYGYTF
11 | TRBD1 | NA | TRBJ1-2 | TRBV29-1 | TGCAGCGCAGGGACAGAACGTGGCTACACCTTC | CSAGTERGYTF
15 | NA | NA | TRBJ1-4 | TRBV11-2 | TGTGCCAGCAGCCAAAAGGGGGAAGTGCGGGAAAAACTGTTTTTT | CASSQKGEVREKLFF
17 | TRBD2 | NA | TRBJ2-5 | TRBV14 | TGTGCCAGCAGCCTCAGACTAGCGGGGGGACAACGGGAGACCCAGTACTTC | CASSLRLAGGQRETQYF
14 | NA | NA | TRBJ1-4 | TRBV7-2 | TGTGCCAGCAGCTTAGCGGGGACTAATGAAAAACTGTTTTTT | CASSLAGTNEKLFF
13 | NA | NA | TRBJ1-1 | TRBV19 | TGTGCCAGTAAGACCCGGAGCCACACTGAAGCTTTCTTT | CASKTRSHTEAFF
16 | TRBD2 | few | TRBJ2-1 | TRBV7-8 | TGTGCCAGCAGCTTAAGGGGCGGGGAGGGGAACAATGAGCAGTTCTTC | CASSLRGGEGNNEQFF
16 | TRBD2 | NA | TRBJ2-1 | TRBV18 | TGTGCCAGCTCACCAGGTTCCAGCGGGGTCGACAATGAGCAGTTCTTC | CASSPGSSGVDNEQFF
12 | NA | NA | TRBJ2-5 | TRBV2 | TGTGCCAGCAAGACCGGCACGGAGACCCAGTACTTC | CASKTGTETQYF
15 | NA | once | TRBJ1-2 | TRBV9 | NA | CASSASGRDPYGYTF
14 | TRBD1 | NA | TRBJ2-5 | TRBV6-5 | TGTGCCAGCAGTCTACAGGGGTACCAAGAGACCCAGTACTTC | CASSLQGYQETQYF
14 | NA | NA | TRBJ2-3 | TRBV29-1 | TGCAGCGTTGCCACATTGACTAGCACAGATACGCAGTATTTT | CSVATLTSTDTQYF
17 | TRBD2 | NA | TRBJ2-1 | TRBV9 | TGTGCCAGCAGCCCCAAGTCCGGGACTAAGGGGTACAATGAGCAGTTCTTC | CASSPKSGTKGYNEQFF
12 | NA | NA | TRBJ1-4 | TRBV6-5 | TGTGCCAGCAGCCAGGGGAATGAAAAACTGTTTTTT | CASSQGNEKLFF
15 | TRBD2 | NA | TRBJ2-3 | TRBV3-1/TRBV3-2 | TGTGCCAGCAGCCAAGTGGGCGGGAGCGGAGATACGCAGTATTTT | CASSQVGGSGDTQYF
16 | NA | NA | TRBJ2-1 | TRBV5-1 | TGCGCCAGCAGCTTGAATGCGGGGAGCTCCTACAATGAGCAGTTCTTC | CASSLNAGSSYNEQFF
11 | NA | few | TRBJ2-7 | TRBV2 | TGTGCCAGCGGACGGTCGGGCGAGCAGTACTTC | CASGRSGEQYF
15 | NA | NA | TRBJ1-6 | TRBV10-3 | TGTGCCACCGCGGTACAGATCTCCTATAATTCACCCCTCCACTTT | CATAVQISYNSPLHF
12 | NA | NA | TRBJ2-2 | TRBV6-2/TRBV6-3 | TGTGCCAGCAGCCAGGGCACCGGGGAGCTGTTTTTT | CASSQGTGELFF
14 | TRBD1 | NA | TRBJ2-7 | TRBV9 | TGTGCCAGCAGCCCCGAAGACAGGGCAGCTTCGCTGTACTTC | CASSPEDRAASLYF
14 | NA | NA | TRBJ1-1 | TRBV5-1 | TGCGCCAGCAGCTTGGAGTCCCCGAACACTGAAGCTTTCTTT | CASSLESPNTEAFF
13 | NA | NA | TRBJ1-1 | TRBV11-2 | TGTGCCAGCAGCTTGGGACTTAACACTGAAGCTTTCTTT | CASSLGLNTEAFF
13 | TRBD1 | once | TRBJ1-2 | TRBV27 | TGTGCCAGCAGGACACAGGGGGCGCGGGGCTACACCTTC | CASRTQGARGYTF